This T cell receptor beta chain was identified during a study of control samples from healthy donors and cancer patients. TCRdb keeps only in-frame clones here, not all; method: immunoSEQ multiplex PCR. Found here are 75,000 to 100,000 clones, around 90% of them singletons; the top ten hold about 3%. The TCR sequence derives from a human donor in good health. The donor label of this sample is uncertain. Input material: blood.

CDR3 protein: CASSQALGGAYNEQFF. CDR3 DNA: TGTGCCAGCAGCCAAGCCCTGGGGGGGGCCTACAATGAGCAGTTCTTC. V usage is TRBV3-1 (or the pseudogene TRBV3-2) and J usage is TRBJ2-1; TRBD2 agrees at 7 bases. This CDR3 is built from 16 residues. Germline trimming cut 1 base from V and 2 bases from J; bases unmatched to any gene: 5. CDR1 is LGHDT, CDR2 YNNKEL, per germline (reference sequence).